Included here is one T cell receptor (beta chain) sequence, with context. V trimming: 0 bases; J trimming: 3 bases; junction bases outside the gene matches: 3. This CDR3 contains 15 residues. Germline loops: CDR1 SGHRS, CDR2 YFSETQ. The data originate from a study of shared clonotypes between healthy human individuals. Study context: Researchers drew samples from two women and a few men aged 18 to 49.

Every contributor of samples was a Caucasian grown-up residing in Nashville, Tennessee. The assay was immunoSEQ multiplex PCR, and TCRdb's table has in-frame clones only and misses some. The table includes 600,000 to 750,000 clones, just under 75% detected once. Sequencing used memory CD4+ T cells sorted from blood. The sample's subset: CD45RA-negative fraction. J is TRBJ2-3 and V is TRBV5-1, with TRBD2 matching 8 bases. This receptor was taken from a woman aged 30 to 39 in good health. The CDR3 DNA sequence: TGCGCCAGCAGCTTGGCCGGGAGGGGGACAGATACGCAGTATTTT. Amino acids: CASSLAGRGTDTQYF.